These 10 T cell receptor beta chains were all obtained from the same sample, sequenced in a study of regulatory T cells in long-lasting Graves disease. Described time point: newly diagnosed GD, antithyroid drugs for less than 3 months. PBMC RNA was the source of the TCR library. According to the study, TCR beta libraries were built with iRepertoire HTBI primers and CDR3-region Arm-PCR. TCRdb reanalysed the multiplex PCR reads using MiXCR and keeps one entry per CDR3 protein. Altogether more than 450,000 distinct CDR3 sequences are present, about 12% being singletons, with the ten largest covering around 9.3%. These data also featured in a second study, about T cells in Graves' hyperthyroidism and ophthalmopathy.

Sequenced here: peripheral blood mononuclear cells (PBMCs), sampled at new diagnosis, from a patient treated with antithyroid drugs. The receptors originated from a woman aged 25 to 39 with Graves disease.

In its sample, this clonotype was seen many times. The chain is built from TRBV7-9 and TRBJ2-1, with 10 nucleotides matching TRBD2. CDR1 and CDR2 (germline): SEHNR, FQNEAQ (reference sequence). CDR3 length: 16 amino acids. J gave up 7 bases and V 2 bases, and 8 bases lay outside the gene matches. The DNA of the CDR3 is TGTGCCAGCAGCTTACCGCTAGCGGGAGTAAGAAATGAGCAGTTCTTC. Its translation is CASSLPLAGVRNEQFF.

This clonotype was recorded many times. The chain couples TRBV12-3 or TRBV12-4 to TRBJ2-3; TRBD1 is a possible D gene (7 bases). Trimming took off 2 bases at V and 4 bases at J, with 13 bases between the two ends. The CDR3 length is 15 residues. The DNA of the CDR3 is TGTGCCAGCAGTTTATTAGGGGGCGGGGCAGATACGCAGTATTTT. Its protein is CASSLLGGGADTQYF.

This clonotype showed up just a few times. V usage is TRBV28 and J usage is TRBJ2-1, with D possibly being TRBD1 or TRBD2 (5 bases each). V was shortened by 2 bases and J by 5 bases, with 13 bases between the two germline ends. This CDR3 comprises 15 residues. Per the germline V gene, CDR1 is MDHEN and CDR2 is SYDVKM. The CDR3 region has the DNA TGTGCCAGCAGTTTAAGTCGGGGCCCTAACAATGAGCAGTTCTTC. The encoded protein is CASSLSRGPNNEQFF. Full variable domain (remainder filled in from reference TRBV28 and TRBJ2-1): DVKVTQSSRYLVKRTGEKVFLECVQDMDHENMFWYRQDPGLGLRLIYFSYDVKMKEKGDIPEGYSVSREKKERFSLILESASTNQTSMYLCASSLSRGPNNEQFFGPGTRLTVL.

The genes are TRBV15 and TRBJ2-5, with 7 bases identical to TRBD2. The CDR3 contains 17 residues. Germline assignment: CDR1 LNHNV and CDR2 YYDKDF (reference sequence). Losses at the gene ends were 0 bases for V and 3 bases for J; bases not matched to a gene: 10. The CDR3 DNA follows: TGTGCCACCAGCAGAGAGACTCGCGGGAGCGCAAAAGAGACCCAGTACTTC. Amino acids: CATSRETRGSAKETQYF.

This clonotype was found many times. The genes are TRBV30 and TRBJ2-3; the D is unclear. The germline V gene encodes CDR1 GTSNPN and CDR2 SVGIG (reference sequence). V was shortened by 0 bases and J by 6 bases, with 4 bases between the two germline ends. The CDR3 is 11 amino acids. The CDR3 loop reads CAWSVGDTQYF. CDR3 bases: TGTGCCTGGAGTGTAGGGGATACGCAGTATTTT. The complete variable domain, with remaining parts taken from reference TRBV30 and TRBJ2-3, reads SQTIHQWPATLVQPVGSPLSLECTVEGTSNPNLYWYRQAAGRGLQLLFYSVGIGQISSEVPQNLSASRPQDRQFILSSKKLLLSDSGFYLCAWSVGDTQYFGPGTRLTVL.

This clonotype was recorded many times. The chain carries TRBV28 and TRBJ2-1; 13 nucleotides agree with TRBD2. The V segment lost 4 bases and the J segment 6 bases; nucleotides outside the gene matches: 3. This CDR3 spans 15 amino acids. CDR1 and CDR2 from the germline V gene are MDHEN and SYDVKM. The CDR3 sequence is CASSSLAGGANEQFF. For the CDR3, the DNA is TGTGCCAGCAGTTCACTAGCGGGAGGGGCCAATGAGCAGTTCTTC.

The sample holds a few counts of this clonotype. This sequence joins TRBV29-1 and TRBJ2-1; D might be TRBD2 (6 bases). The CDR3 spans 12 residues. V dropped 7 bases and J dropped 6 bases, with 13 bases sitting between them. CDR1 and CDR2 from the germline V gene are SQVTM and ANQGSEA. CDR3: CSAPLTSNEQFF. CDR3 DNA sequence: TGCAGCGCGCCCCTGACTAGCAATGAGCAGTTCTTC.

With respect to this clonotype: A much larger clonotype is one base distant, so this may be a read error. The rearrangement joins TRBV28 to TRBJ2-1; D remains unclear. CDR1 MDHEN and CDR2 SYDVKM come from the germline V gene. There are 13 residues in the CDR3. CDR3 nucleotide sequence: TGTGCCAGCAGTCTCGGTTCGGGCAATGAGCAGCTCTTC. This sequence encodes CASSLGSGNEQLF.

As for this clonotype: A much bigger clone sits one base away, suggesting this may be a read error. V and J are TRBV11-1 and TRBJ1-1, with D possibly being TRBD1 (6 bases). The germline gives CDR1 SGHAT, CDR2 FQDESV (reference sequence). The CDR3 consists of 15 residues. CDR3 residues: CASSLDLTGMDEASF. CDR3 coding DNA: TGTGCCAGCAGCTTAGATTTAACAGGGATGGATGAAGCTTCCTTT.

Ten or more counts support this clonotype. The gene calls are TRBV28 and TRBJ2-5; 7 bases match TRBD2. The V gene end was trimmed by 6 bases and the J gene end by 7 bases; junction bases not matched to a gene: 8. The CDR3 covers 13 residues. Germline CDR1 reads MDHEN; CDR2 reads SYDVKM. The CDR3 sequence is CASRGGTAPTQYF. The DNA for the CDR3 is TGTGCCAGCAGGGGGGGGACGGCCCCGACCCAGTACTTC.